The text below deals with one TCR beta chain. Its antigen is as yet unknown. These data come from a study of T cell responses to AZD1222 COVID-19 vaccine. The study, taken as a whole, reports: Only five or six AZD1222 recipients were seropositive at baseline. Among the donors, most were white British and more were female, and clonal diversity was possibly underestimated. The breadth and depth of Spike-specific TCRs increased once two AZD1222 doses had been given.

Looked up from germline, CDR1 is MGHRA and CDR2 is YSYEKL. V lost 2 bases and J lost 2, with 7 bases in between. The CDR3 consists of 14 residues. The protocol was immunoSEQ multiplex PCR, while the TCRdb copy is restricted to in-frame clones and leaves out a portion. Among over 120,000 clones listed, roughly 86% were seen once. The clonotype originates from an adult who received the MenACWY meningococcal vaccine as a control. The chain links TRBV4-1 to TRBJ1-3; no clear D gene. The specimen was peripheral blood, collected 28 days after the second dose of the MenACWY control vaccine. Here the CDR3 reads CASSQIGPGNTIYF. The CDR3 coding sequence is TGCGCCAGCAGCCAAATTGGCCCTGGAAACACCATATATTTT.